This entry lists 14 T cell receptor beta chains sequenced from one sample in a study of blood T cell repertoires in COVID-19. Clones were read by immunoSEQ multiplex PCR, and TCRdb kept only the in-frame ones, dropping some. The table lists about 100,000 clones, around 82% of them singletons. The sequenced sample consisted of peripheral blood. The receptors were sampled from a man between 60 and 75 years old with acute or convalescent COVID-19.

V usage is TRBV6-5 and J usage is TRBJ1-1; D ambiguous. Germline values: CDR1 MNHEY, CDR2 SVGAGI. Trimming shortened V by 7 bases and J by 8 bases, and 11 bases separated the two germline ends. This CDR3 is built from 11 residues. CDR3: CASTLYGEAFF. CDR3 nucleotides: TGTGCCAGCACCCTATACGGGGAAGCTTTCTTT.

The chain has TRBV3-1 (or the pseudogene TRBV3-2) and TRBJ2-7, with D hard to call. Germline CDR1 and CDR2: LGHDT and YNNKEL (reference sequence). Trimming removed 5 bases at V and 0 bases at J, with 5 bases between. The CDR3 is 12 amino acids. CDR3: CASSYSSYEQYF. The CDR3 DNA follows: TGTGCCAGCAGCTATAGCTCCTACGAGCAGTACTTC.

This chain links TRBV30 with TRBJ2-3, with TRBD1 matching 7 bases. This CDR3 spans 14 amino acids. V gave up 4 bases and J gave up 2 bases; unmatched junction bases: 6. In germline, CDR1 is GTSNPN, CDR2 SVGIG (reference sequence). The CDR3 loop reads CAWKGGTVTDTQYF. The CDR3 bases are TGTGCCTGGAAGGGTGGGACAGTCACAGATACGCAGTATTTT.

The rearrangement links TRBV19 to TRBJ2-4, with D uncertain. The CDR3 extends over 14 amino acids. V was pared by 10 bases and J by 0 bases, with 13 bases between. The germline V gene encodes CDR1 LNHDA and CDR2 SQIVND (reference sequence). The CDR3 DNA sequence: TGTGCCACCCAGCAGGTAGGAGCCAAAAACATTCAGTACTTC. It translates to CATQQVGAKNIQYF. Full variable domain (remainder filled in from reference TRBV19 and TRBJ2-4): DGGITQSPKYLFRKEGQNVTLSCEQNLNHDAMYWYRQDPGQGLRLIYYSQIVNDFQKGDIAEGYSVSREKKESFPLTVTSAQKNPTAFYLCATQQVGAKNIQYFGAGTRLSVL.

The chain carries TRBV19 and TRBJ1-2, with D uncertain. Trimming left V 6 bases short and J 1 base short, with 9 bases between. The CDR3 is 13 amino acids. CDR1 is LNHDA, CDR2 SQIVND, per germline (reference sequence). The chain's CDR3 is CASRADLNYGYTF. The CDR3 nucleotides read TGTGCCAGTAGAGCGGATCTTAACTATGGCTACACCTTC.

The chain employs TRBV7-8 and TRBJ1-4, with D possibly being TRBD1 (5 bases). CDR3 length: 15 residues. The germline CDR1 and CDR2 sequences are SGHVS and FQNEAQ. The germline V and J ends were trimmed by 4 bases and 12 bases, with 21 bases remaining between them. Here the CDR3 reads CASSSRDGHGGELFF. The CDR3 DNA reads TGTGCCAGCAGCTCCCGGGACGGCCATGGAGGGGAACTGTTTTTT.

The J gene is TRBJ2-3, the V gene TRBV21-1; TRBD2 was called by the table and not checked on the DNA. TRBV21-1 is a known pseudogene. This CDR3 has 16 amino acids. Here the CDR3 DNA reads TGTGCCAGCAGCAAAAGACTAGCTTTCGGTCAAGATACGCAGTATTTT. Amino acids: CASSKRLAFGQDTQYF.

The J gene is TRBJ1-1, the V gene TRBV6-5, with D perhaps TRBD1 (6 bases). This CDR3 is 13 amino acids long. The V gene's germline CDR1 is MNHEY and CDR2 SVGAGI. V dropped 6 bases and J dropped 1 base, with 9 bases sitting between them. The CDR3 here is CASSLQGNTEAFF. CDR3 nucleotides: TGTGCCAGCAGCTTACAGGGGAACACTGAAGCTTTCTTT.

V gene TRBV5-1 combines with J gene TRBJ1-5, with D tentatively TRBD1 (5 bases). V shed 4 bases and J shed 2 bases, with 7 bases lying between them. Germline values: CDR1 SGHRS, CDR2 YFSETQ. CDR3 size: 13 residues. CDR3 in DNA: TGCGCCAGCAGCGAACAGGGCAATCAGCCCCAGCATTTT. Translated, it gives CASSEQGNQPQHF.

J is TRBJ1-2 and V is TRBV12-3 or TRBV12-4; unclear D gene. The length of the CDR3 is 13 residues. The V and J ends lost 3 bases and 6 bases respectively, with 11 bases between them. The CDR3 DNA follows: TGTGCCAGCAGTTTGAGGGAGAGTCATGGCTACACCTTC. This gives the protein CASSLRESHGYTF.

The rearrangement links TRBV30 to TRBJ2-3; TRBD2 matches at 10 bases. The CDR3 runs to 14 residues. The junction had 3 bases not matched to a gene; V was cut back by 0 bases and J by 6 bases. The germline V gene encodes CDR1 GTSNPN and CDR2 SVGIG (reference sequence). CDR3 region: CAWSVLAGSDTQYF. The CDR3 DNA is TGTGCCTGGAGTGTACTAGCGGGATCGGATACGCAGTATTTT.

The rearrangement joins TRBV7-9 to TRBJ1-6; TRBD1 agrees at 9 bases. There are 14 residues in the CDR3. CDR1 SEHNR and CDR2 FQNEAQ come from the germline V gene (reference sequence). Trimming took 7 bases from V and 9 from J; bases not matched to a gene: 7. The CDR3 DNA sequence: TGTGCCAGCAACCGACAGGGGGTTCTTTCACCCCTCCACTTT. Protein sequence: CASNRQGVLSPLHF.

The J gene is TRBJ2-1, the V gene TRBV7-9; a possible D gene is TRBD2 (6 bases). This CDR3 region has 14 residues. Germline CDR1 SEHNR, CDR2 FQNEAQ (reference sequence). V lost 1 base and J 6 bases, leaving 10 bases between the germline ends. CDR3 DNA: TGTGCCAGCAGCTTAGGGGGGGACTTCAATGAGCAGTTCTTC. This sequence encodes CASSLGGDFNEQFF. Together with reference TRBV7-9 and TRBJ2-1, the CDR3 gives the full variable domain: DTGVSQNPRHKITKRGQNVTFRCDPISEHNRLYWYRQTLGQGPEFLTYFQNEAQLEKSRLLSDRFSAERPKGSFSTLEIQRTEQGDSAMYLCASSLGGDFNEQFFGPGTRLTVL.

This clone came up a few times. The chain joins TRBV10-3 to TRBJ1-5; 9 bases are a match to TRBD1. CDR3 length: 13 amino acids. J gave up 5 bases and V 10 bases, and 6 bases lay outside the gene matches. Germline CDR1 reads ENHRY; CDR2 reads SYGVKD. The CDR3: CASNRGLDQPQHF. The CDR3 nucleotides are TGTGCCAGCAACAGGGGGCTGGATCAGCCCCAGCATTTT.